These 24 T cell receptor beta chains came from one sample sequenced in a study of blood T cell repertoires in COVID-19. The data were produced by immunoSEQ multiplex PCR, yet TCRdb's version contains in-frame clones alone and is incomplete. The sample consists of approximately 250,000 clones, 75% to 90% of them appearing once. Source material: PBMCs or T cells enriched from blood (not recorded which). These receptors came from a woman in her 30s with acute COVID-19.

This clone was counted a single time. The J gene is TRBJ1-3, the V gene TRBV19; D remains unclear. Germline values: CDR1 LNHDA, CDR2 SQIVND (reference sequence). This CDR3 comprises 15 residues. V dropped 3 bases and J dropped 0 bases, with 9 bases sitting between them. CDR3: CASSMTHSSGNTIYF. DNA of the CDR3: TGTGCCAGTAGTATGACCCACAGCTCTGGAAACACCATATATTTT. The full variable domain, its missing parts supplied by reference TRBV19 and TRBJ1-3, is DGGITQSPKYLFRKEGQNVTLSCEQNLNHDAMYWYRQDPGQGLRLIYYSQIVNDFQKGDIAEGYSVSREKKESFPLTVTSAQKNPTAFYLCASSMTHSSGNTIYFGEGSWLTVV.

The gene calls are TRBV2 and TRBJ2-7; TRBD1 matches 11 bases. Germline V gene lookup returns CDR1 SNHLY and CDR2 FYNNEI. With 7 bases clipped from V and 7 bases from J, the junction kept 6 bases outside the gene matches. CDR3 length: 13 amino acids. Here the CDR3 DNA reads TGTGCCAGCACTCCGGGACAGGGGGGGGAGCAGTACTTC. Its protein product is CASTPGQGGEQYF.

This sequence joins TRBV15 and TRBJ1-5; TRBD1 matches at 12 bases. V lost 4 bases, J lost 7 bases, and 14 bases stayed unmatched. This CDR3 region has 18 residues. CDR1 is LNHNV and CDR2 is YYDKDF in the germline V gene (reference sequence). CDR3 sequence reads: CATSKATGTGGVGQPQHF. CDR3 DNA: TGTGCCACCAGCAAAGCAACCGGGACAGGGGGCGTGGGCCAGCCCCAGCATTTT.

The chain employs TRBV3-1 (or the pseudogene TRBV3-2) and TRBJ1-4, with 10 bases matching TRBD1. The CDR3 extends over 18 amino acids. Germline V lookup: CDR1 LGHDT, CDR2 YNNKEL (reference sequence). The junction had 9 bases not matched to a gene; V was cut back by 3 bases and J by 2 bases. CDR3 amino acids: CASSQVPGQGETNEKLFF. For the CDR3, the DNA is TGTGCCAGCAGCCAGGTACCTGGACAGGGGGAGACTAATGAAAAACTGTTTTTT.

The V gene is TRBV27, the J gene TRBJ1-1, with D maybe TRBD1 (6 bases). Trimming shortened V by 0 bases and J by 1 base, and 12 bases separated the two germline ends. The germline gives CDR1 MNHEY, CDR2 SMNVEV (reference sequence). The CDR3 totals 16 residues. CDR3 loop: CASSLSETGPNTEAFF. CDR3 coding DNA: TGTGCCAGCAGTTTATCGGAGACAGGACCGAACACTGAAGCTTTCTTT.

The chain carries TRBV7-2 and TRBJ2-7, with a possible D match to TRBD2 (6 bases). CDR3 length: 11 residues. Germline lookup yields CDR1 SGHTA and CDR2 FQGNSA. Trimming took 6 bases from V and 8 from J, leaving 11 bases between them. The DNA for the CDR3 is TGTGCCAGCAGGGGAGGCGGGCAGCAGTACTTC. It yields the protein CASRGGGQQYF.

The chain is built from TRBV4-1 and TRBJ1-4, with 10 bases fitting TRBD1. From germline, CDR1 is MGHRA and CDR2 YSYEKL. The CDR3 contains 16 residues. V was clipped by 1 base and J by 3 bases; unmatched bases: 2. The CDR3, as DNA: TGCGCCAGCAGCCAAGGTGGACAGGGGGCTAATGAAAAACTGTTTTTT. It encodes CASSQGGQGANEKLFF.

The V call is TRBV6-2 or TRBV6-3, the J call TRBJ1-3; TRBD1 agrees at 8 bases. CDR3 length: 15 amino acids. After removal of 2 bases from V and 3 bases from J, the junction contained 3 bases not matched to a gene. Germline CDR1 and CDR2: MNHEY and SVGEGT. The CDR3 DNA follows: TGTGCCAGCAGTTACGACAGGGGCATTGGAAACACCATATATTTT. This sequence encodes CASSYDRGIGNTIYF.

The chain combines TRBV7-2 with TRBJ2-1, with 13 bases that match TRBD2. V shed 6 bases, J shed 5 bases, and the junction held 4 bases outside the gene matches. CDR1 SGHTA and CDR2 FQGNSA come from the germline V gene. CDR3 length: 15 amino acids. The CDR3 region is CASSPGTSGNNEQFF. CDR3 nucleotide sequence: TGTGCCAGCAGTCCCGGGACTAGCGGGAACAATGAGCAGTTCTTC.

The rearrangement joins TRBV7-9 to TRBJ2-7; no definite D call. There are 14 residues in the CDR3. V lost 6 bases, J lost 3 bases, and 15 bases lay in between. Germline lookup yields CDR1 SEHNR and CDR2 FQNEAQ (reference sequence). DNA for the CDR3: TGTGCCAGCAGTCCCCGCCGGTCCGGCTACGAGCAGTACTTC. Translation: CASSPRRSGYEQYF.

The V and J genes are TRBV27 and TRBJ2-1; perhaps TRBD2 as D (7 bases). CDR3 size: 14 residues. V dropped 7 bases and J dropped 7 bases, with 17 bases sitting between them. Germline-derived CDR1 and CDR2 are MNHEY and SMNVEV (reference sequence). The CDR3 protein is CASIRGAGGNEQFF. The DNA of the CDR3 is TGTGCCAGCATCCGGGGGGCCGGGGGGAATGAGCAGTTCTTC.

This clone was counted a few times. J is TRBJ1-2 and V is TRBV28; D possibly corresponds to TRBD1 (6 bases). Trimming left V 8 bases short and J 3 bases short, with 16 bases between. The germline CDR1 and CDR2 sequences are MDHEN and SYDVKM. The CDR3 sequence is 14 residues long. The CDR3 reads CASRLGSGDYGYTF. The CDR3 DNA is TGTGCCAGCCGATTGGGCTCAGGGGACTATGGCTACACCTTC.

This clone was detected only a few times. The rearrangement uses TRBV6-2 or TRBV6-3 and TRBJ1-1; D gene ambiguous. V lost 0 bases and J lost 1, with 6 bases in between. This CDR3 comprises 14 residues. The germline gives CDR1 MNHEY, CDR2 SVGEGT. CDR3 protein: CASSYSSENTEAFF. CDR3 DNA: TGTGCCAGCAGTTACTCATCAGAGAACACTGAAGCTTTCTTT.

The chain links TRBV28 to TRBJ2-1; TRBD2 aligns across 9 bases. Trimming took 1 base from V and 10 from J; bases not matched to a gene: 5. From germline, CDR1 is MDHEN and CDR2 SYDVKM. The CDR3 consists of 14 residues. CDR3 region: CASSLLAGVREQFF. The CDR3 coding sequence is TGTGCCAGCAGTTTATTAGCGGGAGTGCGGGAGCAGTTCTTC.

The rearrangement joins TRBV6-6 to TRBJ2-1; TRBD2 aligns across 11 bases. Germline V lookup: CDR1 MNHNY, CDR2 SVGAGI (reference sequence). With 6 bases clipped from V and 8 bases from J, the junction kept 12 bases outside the gene matches. The CDR3 is 16 residues long. Here the CDR3 DNA reads TGTGCCAGCAGCCGTACGACCGGGACTAGCGGACATGAGCAGTTCTTC. Its protein is CASSRTTGTSGHEQFF.

V and J are TRBV7-2 and TRBJ1-2; 8 bases match TRBD1. The CDR3 loop spans 15 amino acids. Per the germline V gene, CDR1 is SGHTA and CDR2 is FQGNSA. The V gene end was trimmed by 3 bases and the J gene end by 6 bases; junction bases not matched to a gene: 9. In DNA form, the CDR3 reads TGTGCCAGCAGCTTCTTATCGACAGGGGCGGATGGCTACACCTTC. Protein product: CASSFLSTGADGYTF.

This clone was counted between two and nine times. V usage is TRBV9 and J usage is TRBJ1-5, with D unresolved. The CDR3 contains 15 residues. V shed 0 bases and J shed 2 bases, with 9 bases lying between them. From germline, CDR1 is SGDLS and CDR2 YYNGEE. The CDR3 is CASSVAPTGNQPQHF. The CDR3 bases are TGTGCCAGCAGCGTAGCACCCACGGGCAATCAGCCCCAGCATTTT.

The V gene is TRBV2, the J gene TRBJ2-1, with 10 bases fitting TRBD2. J lost 6 bases, V lost 10 bases, and 9 bases had no gene match. The CDR3 totals 14 residues. CDR1 is SNHLY, CDR2 FYNNEI, per germline. CDR3 residues: CATGGLAGANEQFF. DNA of the CDR3: TGTGCCACCGGAGGGCTAGCGGGAGCCAATGAGCAGTTCTTC. The full variable domain, with the rest looked up from reference TRBV2 and TRBJ2-1, is EPEVTQTPSHQVTQMGQEVILRCVPISNHLYFYWYRQILGQKVEFLVSFYNNEISEKSEIFDDQFSVERPDGSNFTLKIRSTKLEDSAMYFCATGGLAGANEQFFGPGTRLTVL.

The rearrangement uses TRBV19 and TRBJ2-3; 8 bases match TRBD1. In germline, CDR1 is LNHDA, CDR2 SQIVND (reference sequence). The CDR3 consists of 18 residues. The junction had 10 bases not matched to a gene; V was cut back by 0 bases and J by 2 bases. The CDR3 loop is CASSIDPIGTGLTDTQYF. The DNA for the CDR3 is TGTGCCAGTAGTATAGATCCGATTGGGACAGGACTCACAGATACGCAGTATTTT.

The chain carries TRBV4-1 and TRBJ1-5, with 7 bases identical to TRBD1. Germline CDR1 reads MGHRA; CDR2 reads YSYEKL. CDR3 length: 15 residues. Trimming removed 0 bases from V and 3 bases from J; junction bases left unmatched: 2. The CDR3 loop is CASSQEGQFNQPQHF. CDR3 nucleotides: TGCGCCAGCAGCCAAGAGGGACAGTTCAATCAGCCCCAGCATTTT.

V gene TRBV6-5 combines with J gene TRBJ1-2; 9 nucleotides agree with TRBD1. V was pared by 3 bases and J by 13 bases, with 9 bases of the junction left unmatched. CDR3 size: 13 residues. CDR1 is MNHEY and CDR2 is SVGAGI in the germline V gene. CDR3 coding DNA: TGTGCCAGCAGTTATCCGGGACAGGGAAGTATCACCTTC. Its protein product is CASSYPGQGSITF.

Concerning this clone: One end of the junction fails to match germline, which may point to a read error. As DNA, the CDR3 is TGTGCCAGCAGCCCAAACGACATGAGCAATCAGCCTCAGCATTTT. Its protein product is CASSPNDMSNQPQHF. The chain combines TRBV9 with TRBJ1-5, with D unresolved. From germline, CDR1 is SGDLS and CDR2 YYNGEE. This CDR3 contains 15 residues.

The chain has TRBV28 and TRBJ2-7; 8 positions match TRBD1. CDR1 and CDR2 (germline): MDHEN, SYDVKM. J gave up 4 bases and V 5 bases, and 22 bases lay outside the gene matches. The CDR3 totals 19 residues. CDR3 in amino acids: CASSPQGWSRGRGLYEQYF. The CDR3 DNA sequence: TGTGCCAGCAGTCCGCAGGGATGGAGCAGGGGGCGAGGACTATACGAGCAGTACTTC.

This clone has only a few counts. The chain has TRBV30 and TRBJ1-6; TRBD1 aligns across 8 bases. The CDR3 runs 14 residues. V shed 4 bases and J 10 bases; nucleotides not matched to a gene: 9. The germline CDR1 and CDR2 sequences are GTSNPN and SVGIG (reference sequence). The DNA for the CDR3 is TGTGCCTGGACGACAGGGGAGATTCGCTCACCCCTCCACTTT. Translated: CAWTTGEIRSPLHF.